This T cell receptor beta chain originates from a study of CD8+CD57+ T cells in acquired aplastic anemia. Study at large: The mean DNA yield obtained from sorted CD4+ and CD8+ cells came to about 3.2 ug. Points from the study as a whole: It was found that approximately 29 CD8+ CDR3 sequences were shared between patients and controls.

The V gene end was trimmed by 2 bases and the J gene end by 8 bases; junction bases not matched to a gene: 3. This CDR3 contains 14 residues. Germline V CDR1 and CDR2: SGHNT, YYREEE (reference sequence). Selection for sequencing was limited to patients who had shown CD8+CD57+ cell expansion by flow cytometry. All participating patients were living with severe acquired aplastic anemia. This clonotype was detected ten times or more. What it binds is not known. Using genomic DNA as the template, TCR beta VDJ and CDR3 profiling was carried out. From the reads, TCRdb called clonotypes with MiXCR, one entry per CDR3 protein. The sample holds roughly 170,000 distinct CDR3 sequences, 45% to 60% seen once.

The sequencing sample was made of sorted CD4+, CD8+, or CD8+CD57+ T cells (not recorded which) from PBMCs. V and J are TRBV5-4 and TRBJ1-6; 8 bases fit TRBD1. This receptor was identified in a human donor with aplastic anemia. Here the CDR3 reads CASSFDRGDSPLHF. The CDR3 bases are TGTGCCAGCAGCTTTGACAGGGGAGATTCACCCCTCCACTTT.